This TCR beta chain is from a study of cytomegalovirus exposure and HLA in healthy donors. Study findings and constraints: CMV serostatus was the only recorded immune exposure for donors. Researchers reportedly found TCR beta sequences accurately predicted most subjects' HLA-A and HLA-B alleles.

The PCR employed 60 Vbeta primers together with 13 Jbeta primers. This table comes from immunoSEQ multiplex PCR, and its TCRdb copy is limited to in-frame clones, with some not included. Altogether approximately 140,000 clones are present, approximately 80% being singletons, with the ten largest covering 1.5% to 2%. A remark on this clone: Its antigen is not known.

Input material: PBMCs. This receptor was taken from a man aged 35 to 55 in good health and CMV-seronegative.

CDR3 in amino acids: CASSPDSGKTQHF. The CDR3 DNA reads TGTGCCAGCAGCCCCGACTCAGGGAAGACCCAGCATTTT. The V and J genes are TRBV7-2 and TRBJ1-5; tentative D call: TRBD1 (5 bases). Trimming removed 5 bases at V and 11 bases at J, with 16 bases between. Germline V gives CDR1 SGHTA, CDR2 FQGNSA. This CDR3 spans 13 amino acids.